This entry is about one TCR beta chain. The entry originates in a study of shared clonotypes between healthy human individuals. This CDR3 comprises 18 residues. V was shortened by 1 base and J by 7 bases, with 23 bases between the two germline ends. Germline V gene lookup returns CDR1 SNHLY and CDR2 FYNNEI. The repertoire was sequenced with immunoSEQ multiplex PCR; TCRdb's copy has only in-frame clones and lacks some. The table includes 2 million to 3 million clones, around 94% detected once. The material sequenced was naive CD4+ T cells sorted from blood. Subset in this sample: CD45RA+ positively selected. The chain has TRBV2 and TRBJ2-1; the D is unclear. The clonotype comes from a man aged 18-30 years in good health. CDR3 in DNA: TGTGCCAGCAGTGAAGACCTGACCTCAAAGAAGGATAAGAATGAGCAGTTCTTC. Translating gives CASSEDLTSKKDKNEQFF.